This TCR beta chain originates from a study of OX40 agonist ivuxolimab in advanced cancers. Study overall: Earlier treatment with anti-PD-1, anti-PD-L1 or anti-CTLA-4 was permitted, and under 50% had received some. Study-wide points: Expanded peripheral T-cell antigen specificity went undetermined.

Sampling times: baseline, cycle 4 day 1, cycle 7 day 1. Germline values: CDR1 GTSNPN, CDR2 SVGIG (reference sequence). The CDR3 loop spans 14 amino acids. The V end was cut by 0 bases, the J end by 1 base, with 7 bases between. As regards this clone: As yet, its antigen is unknown.

The table came from immunoSEQ multiplex PCR; TCRdb's copy has only in-frame clones and leaves some out. This sample has about 50,000 clones, with roughly nine tenths found just once. V usage is TRBV30 and J usage is TRBJ1-5, with D unresolved. Sequencing used CD4+ or CD8+ T cells sorted from blood, obtained in a trial of the OX40 agonist ivuxolimab. The clonotype comes from an adult with an advanced solid tumor such as melanoma, head and neck, liver or kidney cancer. The CDR3 nucleotides are TGTGCCTGGAGTGTAGCCCTGAGCAATCAGCCCCAGCATTTT. It translates to CAWSVALSNQPQHF.